The rows below give T cell receptor beta chains drawn from one sample of a study of blood T cells in healthy people across ages. TCRdb ran MiXCR on the 5' RACE reads and lists one entry per CDR3 protein. The repertoire holds roughly 1.4 million distinct CDR3 sequences, around 55% seen once, with 6.5% to 8% in the top ten. The sample taken for sequencing was blood. These receptors were collected from a man aged 18 to 29 in good health. Each CDR3 is given with its conserved first and last residue. A D gene is named only where the DNA matches it firmly. Size is stated for part of the rows, as once, few or many counts, or as a class when the clone is expanded.

V: TRBV11-1; D: TRBD2; J: TRBJ2-1; size: .; DNA: TGTGCCAGCAGTAGGGACTACCGGGATGAGCAGTTCTTC; CDR3: CASSRDYRDEQFF
V: TRBV29-1; D: TRBD1; J: TRBJ2-3; size: .; DNA: TGCAGCGTTTCGGTAGTCCCAGCACAGGGGAGCACAGATACGCAGTATTTT; CDR3: CSVSVVPAQGSTDTQYF
V: TRBV20-1; D: TRBD2; J: TRBJ2-1; size: .; DNA: TGCAGTGCAAAAACTTATCGGGGGGGCCAGGGTGAGCAGTTCTTC; CDR3: CSAKTYRGGQGEQFF
V: TRBV7-8; D: .; J: TRBJ2-1; size: .; DNA: TGTGCCAGCAGCTTAGCGACAGCGAATGCGGGCAATGAGCAGTTCTTC; CDR3: CASSLATANAGNEQFF
V: TRBV4-1; D: TRBD2; J: TRBJ2-5; size: .; DNA: TGCGCCAGCAGCCAAGATAGGGTTACTAGCGAGGACCTCGGTGAGACCCAGTACTTC; CDR3: CASSQDRVTSEDLGETQYF
V: TRBV4-2; D: .; J: TRBJ2-4; size: .; DNA: TGTGCCAGCAGCCAAGAACCGGGAGTAAGGGGAAACATTCAGTACTTC; CDR3: CASSQEPGVRGNIQYF
V: TRBV27; D: .; J: TRBJ2-7; size: many; DNA: TGTGCCAGCAGTTCGGGCCTCTCCTACGAGCAGTACTTC; CDR3: CASSSGLSYEQYF
V: TRBV2; D: .; J: TRBJ1-4; size: few; DNA: TGTGCCAGTCAACTCATCCTCACTAATGAAAAACTGTTTTTT; CDR3: CASQLILTNEKLFF
V: TRBV6-2/TRBV6-3; D: .; J: TRBJ2-1; size: .; DNA: TGTGCCAGCAGCCCAATCGAGGCTCCTTACAATGAGCAGTTCTTC; CDR3: CASSPIEAPYNEQFF
V: TRBV20-1; D: TRBD1; J: TRBJ2-3; size: .; DNA: TGCAGTGCTAGGAAGAGGACAGGGAGCTTCGATACGCAGTATTTT; CDR3: CSARKRTGSFDTQYF
V: TRBV7-2; D: TRBD1; J: TRBJ1-2; size: .; DNA: TGTGCCAGCCATAGTACAGGGGTAGGATATGGCTACACCTTC; CDR3: CASHSTGVGYGYTF
V: TRBV30; D: .; J: TRBJ1-2; size: .; DNA: TGTGCCTGGAGAAAAGGGACGGAAAACTATGGCTACACCTTC; CDR3: CAWRKGTENYGYTF
V: TRBV20-1; D: .; J: TRBJ2-1; size: .; DNA: TGCAGTGCGGACAAGGACCCGGAGCAGTTCTTC; CDR3: CSADKDPEQFF
V: TRBV20-1; D: .; J: TRBJ1-1; size: .; DNA: TGCAGTGCTAGCCGGAGGGAGGCTTTCTTT; CDR3: CSASRREAFF
V: TRBV20-1; D: TRBD1; J: TRBJ2-7; size: few; DNA: TGCAGTGCTAGGAGGGACAGGGGGCTTTACGAGCAGTACTTC; CDR3: CSARRDRGLYEQYF
V: TRBV7-8; D: TRBD1; J: TRBJ1-3; size: .; DNA: TGTGCCAGCAGCGCGGGACAGGTCGGAAACACCATATATTTT; CDR3: CASSAGQVGNTIYF
V: TRBV10-3; D: .; J: TRBJ1-1; size: .; DNA: TGTGCCACCAGTATGAACACTGAAGCTTTCTTT; CDR3: CATSMNTEAFF
V: TRBV28; D: .; J: TRBJ2-7; size: .; DNA: TGTGCCAGCAGCGCACCCGGGGTTAAGGTTTACGAGCAGTACTTC; CDR3: CASSAPGVKVYEQYF
V: TRBV28; D: TRBD1; J: TRBJ2-7; size: .; DNA: TGTGCCAGCAGTGGGACAGTAAGGTTATACGAGCAGTACTTC; CDR3: CASSGTVRLYEQYF
V: TRBV5-1; D: TRBD1; J: TRBJ1-1; size: .; DNA: TGCGCCAGCAATACAGGGGGTGTTACTGAAGCTTTCTTT; CDR3: CASNTGGVTEAFF
V: TRBV12-3/TRBV12-4; D: TRBD2; J: TRBJ2-1; size: .; DNA: TGTGCCAGCAGTTTATCGCCGGGGACTAGCGGAAACAATGAGCAGTTCTTC; CDR3: CASSLSPGTSGNNEQFF
V: TRBV15; D: TRBD1; J: TRBJ2-1; size: .; DNA: TGTGCCACCAGCTCACCCGGGACAGGGGTAAATGAGCAGTTCTTC; CDR3: CATSSPGTGVNEQFF
V: TRBV5-1; D: TRBD1; J: TRBJ2-1; size: .; DNA: TGCGCCAGCAGCTTGGCACGGACAGGAACTATTTACAATGAACAGTTCTTC; CDR3: CASSLARTGTIYNEQFF
V: TRBV2; D: .; J: TRBJ2-5; size: .; DNA: TGTGCCAGCAGTCCGTCGGGGGCGGGGGTGAATCATGCTAAAGAGACCCAGTACTTC; CDR3: CASSPSGAGVNHAKETQYF
V: TRBV5-1; D: TRBD2; J: TRBJ2-1; size: .; DNA: TGCGCCAGCAGCTTGGCCTCCTCAAATCTAGCGGGGGCACCACGCGATGAGCAGTTCTTC; CDR3: CASSLASSNLAGAPRDEQFF
V: TRBV7-7; D: TRBD1; J: TRBJ1-2; size: few; DNA: TGTGCCAGCAGCCGTCGACAGGGCCTAAACCCACACTATGGCTACACCTTC; CDR3: CASSRRQGLNPHYGYTF
V: TRBV5-1; D: TRBD2; J: TRBJ2-1; size: .; DNA: TGCGCCAGCAGCTTGGGAACTAGCGGGGGGGACAATGAGCAGTTCTTC; CDR3: CASSLGTSGGDNEQFF
V: TRBV15; D: .; J: TRBJ1-2; size: once; DNA: TGTGCCACCAGCAGCTACGGGTATGGGGGCTACACCTTC; CDR3: CATSSYGYGGYTF
V: TRBV7-9; D: TRBD1; J: TRBJ2-3; size: .; DNA: TGTGCCAGCAGCTTAGGGAGGACAGGTTCCATCACAGATACGCAGTATTTT; CDR3: CASSLGRTGSITDTQYF
V: TRBV20-1; D: TRBD1; J: TRBJ1-6; size: once; DNA: TGCAGTGCTACCTACAGGGGGCTCAGAAATTCACCCCTCCACTTT; CDR3: CSATYRGLRNSPLHF
V: TRBV29-1; D: .; J: TRBJ2-3; size: .; DNA: TGCAGCGTTGAAGATTTAGATACGCAGTATTTT; CDR3: CSVEDLDTQYF
V: TRBV20-1; D: TRBD1; J: TRBJ2-5; size: .; DNA: TGCAGTGCTACACGGACAGGGTTGGAGACCCAGTACTTC; CDR3: CSATRTGLETQYF
V: TRBV20-1; D: .; J: TRBJ1-4; size: .; DNA: TGCAGTGCTAGAGATCCGAACCCTGGCAATGAAAAACTGTTTTTT; CDR3: CSARDPNPGNEKLFF
V: TRBV5-5; D: .; J: TRBJ1-2; size: .; DNA: TGTGCCAGCAGCTTGGAGGCAGGGACCTATGGCTACACCTTC; CDR3: CASSLEAGTYGYTF
V: TRBV18; D: .; J: TRBJ1-2; size: .; DNA: TGTGCCAGCTCACCACCCTGGGACATCCCCTCTGGTGGCTACACCTTC; CDR3: CASSPPWDIPSGGYTF
V: TRBV28; D: .; J: TRBJ2-3; size: .; DNA: TGTGCCAGCAGCTCCCCCCTGAAGCAAAATACGCAGTATTTT; CDR3: CASSSPLKQNTQYF
V: TRBV11-2; D: .; J: TRBJ2-4; size: .; DNA: TGTGCCAGCAGCCCGGGCTCCACGGTAGCCAAAAACATTCAGTACTTC; CDR3: CASSPGSTVAKNIQYF
V: TRBV5-1; D: .; J: TRBJ1-5; size: .; DNA: TGCGCCAGCAGCTTGGACCTACAGGCAAATCAGCCCCAGCATTTT; CDR3: CASSLDLQANQPQHF
V: TRBV27; D: .; J: TRBJ2-1; size: few; DNA: TGTGCCAGTCAGTACGCTTCCAGCTCCTACAATGAGCAGTTCTTC; CDR3: CASQYASSSYNEQFF
V: TRBV5-1; D: TRBD2; J: TRBJ2-3; size: .; DNA: TGCGCCAGCAGCTTCCGGACTAGCGGACCCACAGATACGCAGTATTTT; CDR3: CASSFRTSGPTDTQYF
V: TRBV10-3; D: .; J: TRBJ1-2; size: .; DNA: TGTGCCATCAGTGAGACGACGACCGGACGGGGGGAAGGCTACACCTTC; CDR3: CAISETTTGRGEGYTF